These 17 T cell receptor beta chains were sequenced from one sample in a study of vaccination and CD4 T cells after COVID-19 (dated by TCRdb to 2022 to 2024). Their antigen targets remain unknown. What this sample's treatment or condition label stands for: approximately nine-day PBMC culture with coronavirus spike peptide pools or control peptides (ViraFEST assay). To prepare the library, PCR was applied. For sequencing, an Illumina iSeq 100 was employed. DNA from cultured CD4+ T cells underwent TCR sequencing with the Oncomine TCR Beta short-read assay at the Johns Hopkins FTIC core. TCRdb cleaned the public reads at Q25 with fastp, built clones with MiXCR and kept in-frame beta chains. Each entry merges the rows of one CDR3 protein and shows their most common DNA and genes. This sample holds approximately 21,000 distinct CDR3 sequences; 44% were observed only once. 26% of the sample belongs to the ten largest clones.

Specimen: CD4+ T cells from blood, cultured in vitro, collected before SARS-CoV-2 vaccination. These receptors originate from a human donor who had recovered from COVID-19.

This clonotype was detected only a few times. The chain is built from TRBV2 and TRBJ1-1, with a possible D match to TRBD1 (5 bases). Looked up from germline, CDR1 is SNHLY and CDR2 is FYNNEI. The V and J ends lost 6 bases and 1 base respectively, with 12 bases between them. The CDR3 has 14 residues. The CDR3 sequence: CASSPWGSNTEAFF. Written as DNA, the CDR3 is TGTGCCAGCAGCCCTTGGGGGTCGAACACTGAAGCTTTCTTT. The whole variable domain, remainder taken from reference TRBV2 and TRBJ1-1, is EPEVTQTPSHQVTQMGQEVILRCVPISNHLYFYWYRQILGQKVEFLVSFYNNEISEKSEIFDDQFSVERPDGSNFTLKIRSTKLEDSAMYFCASSPWGSNTEAFFGQGTRLTVV.

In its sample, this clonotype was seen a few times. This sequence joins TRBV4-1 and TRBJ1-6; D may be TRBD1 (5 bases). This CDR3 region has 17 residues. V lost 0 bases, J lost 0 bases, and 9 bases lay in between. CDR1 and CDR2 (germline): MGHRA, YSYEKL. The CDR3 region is CASSQDRGSSYNSPLHF. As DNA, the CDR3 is TGCGCCAGCAGCCAAGATCGGGGCAGCTCCTATAATTCACCCCTCCACTTT.

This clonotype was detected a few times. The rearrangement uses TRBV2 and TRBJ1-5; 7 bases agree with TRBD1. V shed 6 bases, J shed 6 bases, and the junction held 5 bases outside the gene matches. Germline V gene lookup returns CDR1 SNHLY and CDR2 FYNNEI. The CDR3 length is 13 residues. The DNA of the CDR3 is TGTGCCAGCAGAACAGGGGCTCCTCAGCCCCAGCATTTT. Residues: CASRTGAPQPQHF.

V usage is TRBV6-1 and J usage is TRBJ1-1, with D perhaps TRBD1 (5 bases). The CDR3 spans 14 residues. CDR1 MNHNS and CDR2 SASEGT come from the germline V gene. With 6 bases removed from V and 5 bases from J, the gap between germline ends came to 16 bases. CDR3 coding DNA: TGTGCCAGCAGAGAGACGGGACGGGATACTGAAGCTTTCTTT. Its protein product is CASRETGRDTEAFF.

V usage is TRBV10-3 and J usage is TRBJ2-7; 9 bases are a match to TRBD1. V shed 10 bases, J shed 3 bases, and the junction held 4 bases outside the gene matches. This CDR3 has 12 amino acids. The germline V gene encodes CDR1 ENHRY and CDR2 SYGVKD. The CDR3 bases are TGTGCCACCACGGGACAGGGCTACGAGCAGTACTTC. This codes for CATTGQGYEQYF.

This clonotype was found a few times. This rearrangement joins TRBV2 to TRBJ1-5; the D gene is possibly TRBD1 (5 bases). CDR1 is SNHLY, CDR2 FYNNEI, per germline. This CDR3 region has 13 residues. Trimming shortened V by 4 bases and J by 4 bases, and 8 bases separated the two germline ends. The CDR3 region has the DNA TGTGCCAGCAGTGGACAGCCAAATCAGCCCCAGCATTTT. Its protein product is CASSGQPNQPQHF.

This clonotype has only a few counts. The CDR3 nucleotides read TGTGCCACCAGCAGAGCTCACAGGGGGCAGGCCAACTATGGCTACACCTTC. Encoded protein: CATSRAHRGQANYGYTF. The V call is TRBV15, the J call TRBJ1-2; 9 bases match TRBD1. This CDR3 contains 17 residues. The V gene's germline CDR1 is LNHNV and CDR2 YYDKDF (reference sequence). V was clipped by 1 base and J by 2 bases; unmatched bases: 8.

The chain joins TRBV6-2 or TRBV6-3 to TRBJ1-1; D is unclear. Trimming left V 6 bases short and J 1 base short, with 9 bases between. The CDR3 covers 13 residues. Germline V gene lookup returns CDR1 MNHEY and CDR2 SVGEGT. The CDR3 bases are TGTGCCAGCAGCCCAGTAGCGAACACTGAAGCTTTCTTT. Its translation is CASSPVANTEAFF.

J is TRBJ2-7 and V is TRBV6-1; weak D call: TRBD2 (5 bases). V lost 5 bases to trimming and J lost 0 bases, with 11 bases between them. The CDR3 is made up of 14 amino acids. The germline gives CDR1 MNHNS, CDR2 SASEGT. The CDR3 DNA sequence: TGTGCCAGCAGTCGCCTAGGGAGCTCCTACGAGCAGTACTTC. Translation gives CASSRLGSSYEQYF.

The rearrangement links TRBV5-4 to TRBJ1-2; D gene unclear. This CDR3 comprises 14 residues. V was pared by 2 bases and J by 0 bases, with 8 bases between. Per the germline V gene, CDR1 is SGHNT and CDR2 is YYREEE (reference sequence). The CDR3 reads CASSLSRPNYGYTF. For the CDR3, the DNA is TGTGCCAGCAGCTTATCGCGTCCTAACTATGGCTACACCTTC.

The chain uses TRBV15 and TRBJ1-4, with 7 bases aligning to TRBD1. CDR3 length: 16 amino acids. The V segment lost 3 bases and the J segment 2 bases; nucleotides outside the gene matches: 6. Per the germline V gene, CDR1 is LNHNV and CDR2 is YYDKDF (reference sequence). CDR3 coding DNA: TGTGCCACCAGCAGGGAGGACAGGCCGACTAATGAAAAACTGTTTTTT. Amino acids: CATSREDRPTNEKLFF.

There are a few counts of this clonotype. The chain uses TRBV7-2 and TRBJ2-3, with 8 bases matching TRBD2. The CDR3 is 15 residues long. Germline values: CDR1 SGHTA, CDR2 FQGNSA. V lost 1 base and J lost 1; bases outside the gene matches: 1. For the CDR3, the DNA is TGTGCCAGCAGCTTAGACGGGGGGGGCACAGATACGCAGTATTTT. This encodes CASSLDGGGTDTQYF.

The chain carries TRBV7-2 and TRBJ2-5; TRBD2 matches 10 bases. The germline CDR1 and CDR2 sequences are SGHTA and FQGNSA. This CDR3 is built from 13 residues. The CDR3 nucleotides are TGTGGTTCTAAAGCGGGGGGGCAAGAGACCCAGTACTTC. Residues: CGSKAGGQETQYF.

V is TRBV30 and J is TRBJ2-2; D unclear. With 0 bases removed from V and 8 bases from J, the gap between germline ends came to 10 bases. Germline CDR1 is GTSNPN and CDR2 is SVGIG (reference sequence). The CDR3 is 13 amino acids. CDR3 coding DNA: TGTGCCTGGAGTGTAAGGTCGTCTGGGGAGCTGTTTTTT. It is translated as CAWSVRSSGELFF.

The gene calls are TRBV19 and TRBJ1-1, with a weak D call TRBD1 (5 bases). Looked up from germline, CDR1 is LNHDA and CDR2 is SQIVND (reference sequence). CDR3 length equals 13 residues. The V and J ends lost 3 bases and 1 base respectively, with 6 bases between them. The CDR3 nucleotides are TGTGCCAGTAGTATCCAGGGGAACACTGAAGCTTTCTTT. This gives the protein CASSIQGNTEAFF.

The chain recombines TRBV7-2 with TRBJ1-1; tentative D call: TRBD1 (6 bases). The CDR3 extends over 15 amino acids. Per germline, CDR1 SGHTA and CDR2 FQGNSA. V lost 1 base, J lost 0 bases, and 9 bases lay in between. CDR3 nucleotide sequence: TGTGCCAGCAGCTTAGGTAACAGGGTGAACACTGAAGCTTTCTTT. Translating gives CASSLGNRVNTEAFF.

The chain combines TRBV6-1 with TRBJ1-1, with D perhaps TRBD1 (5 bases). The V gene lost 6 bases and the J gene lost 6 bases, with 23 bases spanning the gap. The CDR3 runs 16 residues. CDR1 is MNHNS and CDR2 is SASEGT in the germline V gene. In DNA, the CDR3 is TGTGCCAGCAGCCCTCAAAACGGGGGAATGAGGGCTGAAGCTTTCTTT. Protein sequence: CASSPQNGGMRAEAFF.